The present entry profiles one T cell receptor beta chain with its context. The sample originates from a study of blood T cell repertoires in COVID-19. Study-level information: From the United States, Italy and Spain came samples of acute and convalescent COVID-19. Nucleic acid was either cDNA or gDNA, and it came from T cells, B-cell-depleted T cells, or PBMCs.

In the authors' workflow: Estimates of nucleated cell counts were drawn from the amplification of reference gene primers. Clones were sequenced by immunoSEQ multiplex PCR, and TCRdb holds only the in-frame ones, with some missing. The V and J calls and the clone size are those of that table, but D and trimming were determined from the DNA. Among around 86,000 clones listed, about 83% were seen once. The CDR3 covers 15 residues. V shed 4 bases, J shed 10 bases, and the junction held 10 bases outside the gene matches. Per germline, CDR1 SGHTA and CDR2 FQGNSA. The J gene is TRBJ2-3, the V gene TRBV7-2, with 11 bases aligning to TRBD1. The TCR sequence derives from an elderly woman with acute or convalescent COVID-19. Input material: peripheral blood. The CDR3 region has the DNA TGTGCCAGCAGCTCTTCCGGGACAGGGGGTAAGGCGCAGTATTTT. Translated: CASSSSGTGGKAQYF.